This T cell receptor beta chain was sequenced for a study of CD8+ T cells in alopecia areata. The study, taken as a whole, reports: Clonality in the scalp and expanded CD8+ clones ranked among the top 100 were significantly decreased by tofacitinib.

Germline V gene data show CDR1 as MNHEY and CDR2 as SVGAGI. Trimming shortened V by 6 bases and J by 9 bases, and 12 bases separated the two germline ends. CDR3 length: 13 amino acids. The sequencing template was cDNA reverse transcribed from extracted RNA. Repertoires were generated with immunoSEQ multiplex PCR, while TCRdb's copy carries only in-frame clones and drops some. The sample has a few hundred thousand clones; 50% to 75% are singletons. As concerns this clone: Its antigen remains unknown.

Treatment given: oral pan-JAK inhibitor, 5-10 mg twice daily. From alopecia areata patients, lesional scalp punch biopsies and peripheral blood were collected. The sample in question was CD4+ T cells sorted from blood, obtained at roughly week 53, from a patient treated with tofacitinib. The sequence was obtained from a human donor with alopecia areata. This chain joins TRBV6-5 and TRBJ1-6; tentative D call: TRBD1 (6 bases). Here the CDR3 reads CASRTGLISPLHF. The CDR3 DNA is TGTGCCAGCAGGACAGGTTTAATTTCACCCCTCCACTTT.